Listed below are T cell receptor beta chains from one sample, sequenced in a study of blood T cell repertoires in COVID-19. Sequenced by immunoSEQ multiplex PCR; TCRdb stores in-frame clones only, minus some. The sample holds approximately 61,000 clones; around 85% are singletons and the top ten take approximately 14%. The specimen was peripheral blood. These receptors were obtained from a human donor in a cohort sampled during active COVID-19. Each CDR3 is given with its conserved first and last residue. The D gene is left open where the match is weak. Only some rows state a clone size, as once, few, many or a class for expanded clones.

DNA: TGTGCCAGCAGTATTGGAGGGAACGGCTACACCTTC
CDR3: CASSIGGNGYTF
J: TRBJ1-2
size: -
V: TRBV27
D: -

DNA: TGTGCCAGCGCGTCGAACGGTCGGTACAATGAGCAGTTCTTC
CDR3: CASASNGRYNEQFF
J: TRBJ2-1
size: -
V: TRBV28
D: -

DNA: TGTGCCAGCAGCTTAGCGGTCGGAGGGACCCACGAGCAGTACTTC
CDR3: CASSLAVGGTHEQYF
J: TRBJ2-7
size: -
V: TRBV7-2
D: -

DNA: TGTGCCAGCAGCCCTACGAGAGGGGGCTTACGGACTGAAGCTTTCTTT
CDR3: CASSPTRGGLRTEAFF
J: TRBJ1-1
size: -
V: TRBV7-9
D: TRBD1

DNA: TGTGCCAGCAGTTTAAAGGACAGGTTCTATAGCAATCAGCCCCAGCATTTT
CDR3: CASSLKDRFYSNQPQHF
J: TRBJ1-5
size: -
V: TRBV28
D: TRBD1

DNA: TGTGCTAGTGGTCCAGGGGGGTTGAGAAAGACCCAGTACTTC
CDR3: CASGPGGLRKTQYF
J: TRBJ2-5
size: -
V: TRBV12-5
D: -

DNA: TGTGCCAGCAGTCAACGGACTAGCGCGCAATACAATGAGCAGTTCTTC
CDR3: CASSQRTSAQYNEQFF
J: TRBJ2-1
size: -
V: TRBV27
D: TRBD2

DNA: TGTGCCAGCAGCCGTACCGGGACAGGGGCCTACGAGCAGTACTTC
CDR3: CASSRTGTGAYEQYF
J: TRBJ2-7
size: -
V: TRBV3-1/TRBV3-2
D: TRBD1

DNA: TGTGCCAGCTCCCGACAGGGCATACTTACCTTC
CDR3: CASSRQGILTF
J: TRBJ1-2
size: -
V: TRBV19
D: TRBD1

DNA: TGTGCCAGCAGTTCTACAGGGCTCTTCGACTATGGCTACACCTTC
CDR3: CASSSTGLFDYGYTF
J: TRBJ1-2
size: -
V: TRBV6-5
D: -

DNA: TGTGCCAGCAGCACCTCCGGGACAGGGTACAATGAGCAGTTCTTC
CDR3: CASSTSGTGYNEQFF
J: TRBJ2-1
size: -
V: TRBV9
D: TRBD1

DNA: TGTGCCATCAAGGGCGAGGGGAACACCGGGGAGCTGTTTTTT
CDR3: CAIKGEGNTGELFF
J: TRBJ2-2
size: -
V: TRBV10-3
D: -

DNA: TGTGCCAGTAGTCGGACGAACAGGGCCGATGAGCAGTTCTTC
CDR3: CASSRTNRADEQFF
J: TRBJ2-1
size: few
V: TRBV19
D: -

DNA: TGTGCCAGCAGAAGTTCCTATAGCAATCAGCCCCAGCATTTT
CDR3: CASRSSYSNQPQHF
J: TRBJ1-5
size: -
V: TRBV28
D: -

DNA: TGTGCCATCAGTGAGTCGTCGAGCGGGAGGGGCGAGCAGTACTTC
CDR3: CAISESSSGRGEQYF
J: TRBJ2-7
size: once
V: TRBV10-3
D: TRBD2

DNA: TGTGCCAGTAGTATTTCGGGACAGGGCTACGAGCAGTACTTC
CDR3: CASSISGQGYEQYF
J: TRBJ2-7
size: -
V: TRBV19
D: TRBD1

DNA: TGTGCCAGCAGTTACAAGAGGGAGCCCCAGCATTTT
CDR3: CASSYKREPQHF
J: TRBJ1-5
size: -
V: TRBV6-6
D: -

DNA: TGTGCCAGTGGAGGTTATGAAAATTCACCCCTCCACTTT
CDR3: CASGGYENSPLHF
J: TRBJ1-6
size: once
V: TRBV6-5
D: -

DNA: TGTGCCAGTAGTAGACAGGGCCTCTACGAGCAGTACTTC
CDR3: CASSRQGLYEQYF
J: TRBJ2-7
size: -
V: TRBV19
D: TRBD1

DNA: TGTGCCAGCAGGGGACTAGCGGGAGGATGGGAGCAGTTCTTC
CDR3: CASRGLAGGWEQFF
J: TRBJ2-1
size: once
V: TRBV2
D: TRBD2

DNA: TGTGCCAGCAGCCCGGTCCGGCAGCTAGACACCGGGGAGCTGTTTTTT
CDR3: CASSPVRQLDTGELFF
J: TRBJ2-2
size: -
V: TRBV5-6
D: -

DNA: TGTGCCAGCAGTTACTCCGGCATTCAGTACTTC
CDR3: CASSYSGIQYF
J: TRBJ2-4
size: -
V: TRBV6-6
D: -

DNA: TGTGCCAGCTCACTTATCCCGGGACAGGTACGCTCTGGGGCCAACGTCCTGACTTTC
CDR3: CASSLIPGQVRSGANVLTF
J: TRBJ2-6
size: -
V: TRBV18
D: TRBD1

DNA: TGTGCCAGCAGCGTACCGGGACAGAACATTCAGTACTTC
CDR3: CASSVPGQNIQYF
J: TRBJ2-4
size: -
V: TRBV9
D: TRBD1

DNA: TGTGCCAGCAGCTTACACGACACCTACGAGCAGTACTTC
CDR3: CASSLHDTYEQYF
J: TRBJ2-7
size: -
V: TRBV6-2/TRBV6-3
D: -

DNA: TGTGCCAGCAGTCCCCTAGCGGGAGGGCCCAATGAGCAGTTCTTC
CDR3: CASSPLAGGPNEQFF
J: TRBJ2-1
size: -
V: TRBV27
D: TRBD2

DNA: TGCAGTTCTAATCCCCATAGTGAGCAGTTCTTC
CDR3: CSSNPHSEQFF
J: TRBJ2-1
size: -
V: TRBV20-1
D: -

DNA: TGCGCCAGCAGCTTGAGGGCCGGGGCGGGGGAGCAGTACTTC
CDR3: CASSLRAGAGEQYF
J: TRBJ2-7
size: -
V: TRBV5-1
D: -

DNA: TGTGCCAGCAGTCAGACAGGGTCCCAGCATTTT
CDR3: CASSQTGSQHF
J: TRBJ1-5
size: -
V: TRBV2
D: TRBD1

DNA: TGTGCCAGCTCACCTAATCAGGTCCTCTTTGAAGCTTTCTTT
CDR3: CASSPNQVLFEAFF
J: TRBJ1-1
size: -
V: TRBV18
D: -